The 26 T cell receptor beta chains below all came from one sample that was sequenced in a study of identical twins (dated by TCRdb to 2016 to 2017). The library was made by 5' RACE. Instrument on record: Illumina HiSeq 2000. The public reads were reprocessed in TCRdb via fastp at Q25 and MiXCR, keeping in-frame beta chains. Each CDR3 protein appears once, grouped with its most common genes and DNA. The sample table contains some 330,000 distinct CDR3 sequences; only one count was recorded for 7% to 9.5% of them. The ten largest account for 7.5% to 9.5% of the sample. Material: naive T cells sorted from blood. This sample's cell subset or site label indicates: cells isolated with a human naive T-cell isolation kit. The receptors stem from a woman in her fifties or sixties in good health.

CDR3 sequence: CASSYYRSTYEQYF. CDR3 nucleotide sequence: TGTGCCAGCAGTTACTACAGGTCGACCTACGAGCAGTACTTC. The chain joins TRBV6-2 or TRBV6-3 to TRBJ2-7, with D possibly being TRBD1 (5 bases). V lost 1 base and J 2 bases, leaving 9 bases between the germline ends. The CDR3 runs 14 residues. Germline V gene data show CDR1 as MNHEY and CDR2 as SVGEGT.

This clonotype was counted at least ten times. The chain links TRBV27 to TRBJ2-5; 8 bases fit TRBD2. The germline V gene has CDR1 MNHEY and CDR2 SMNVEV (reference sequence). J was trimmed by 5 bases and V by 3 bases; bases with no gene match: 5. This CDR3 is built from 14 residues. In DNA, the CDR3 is TGTGCCAGCAGTTTTGCTAGCGGGTACGAGACCCAGTACTTC. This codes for CASSFASGYETQYF.

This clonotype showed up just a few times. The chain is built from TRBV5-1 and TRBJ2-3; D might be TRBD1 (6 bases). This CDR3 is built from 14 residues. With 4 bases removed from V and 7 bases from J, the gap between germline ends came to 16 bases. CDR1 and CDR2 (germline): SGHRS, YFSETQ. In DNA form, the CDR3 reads TGCGCCAGCAGCCATGGACAGACGACAAATACGCAGTATTTT. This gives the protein CASSHGQTTNTQYF.

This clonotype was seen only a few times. CDR3 sequence (DNA): TGCGCCAGCAGCCAAGCTCTGGGGAGGGACACCGGGGAGCTGTTTTTT. It specifies CASSQALGRDTGELFF. The J gene is TRBJ2-2, the V gene TRBV4-1, with 7 bases matching TRBD2. The CDR3 runs to 16 residues. J lost 3 bases, V lost 1 base, and 5 bases had no gene match. CDR1 is MGHRA, CDR2 YSYEKL, per germline.

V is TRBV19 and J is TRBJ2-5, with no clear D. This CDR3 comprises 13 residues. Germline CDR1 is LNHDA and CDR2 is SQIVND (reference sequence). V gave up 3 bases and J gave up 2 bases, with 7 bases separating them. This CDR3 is CASSISVQETQYF. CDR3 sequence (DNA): TGTGCCAGTAGTATTTCCGTTCAAGAGACCCAGTACTTC.

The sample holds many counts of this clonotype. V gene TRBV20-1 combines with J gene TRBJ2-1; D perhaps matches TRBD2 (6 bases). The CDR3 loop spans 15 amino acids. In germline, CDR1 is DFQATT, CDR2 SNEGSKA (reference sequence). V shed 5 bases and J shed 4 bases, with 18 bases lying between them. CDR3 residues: CSAFLRSGLYNEQFF. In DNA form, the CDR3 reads TGCAGTGCTTTCCTTCGCAGCGGGTTATACAATGAGCAGTTCTTC.

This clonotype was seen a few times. The CDR3 region has the DNA TGTGCCAGCAGCTTTAACCCGGGACAGGGACAAGAGACCCAGTACTTC. Protein sequence: CASSFNPGQGQETQYF. The rearrangement joins TRBV7-8 to TRBJ2-5, with TRBD1 matching over 9 bases. The CDR3 consists of 16 residues. CDR1 is SGHVS, CDR2 FQNEAQ, per germline. With V trimmed by 3 bases and J by 2 bases, 7 bases remained unmatched.

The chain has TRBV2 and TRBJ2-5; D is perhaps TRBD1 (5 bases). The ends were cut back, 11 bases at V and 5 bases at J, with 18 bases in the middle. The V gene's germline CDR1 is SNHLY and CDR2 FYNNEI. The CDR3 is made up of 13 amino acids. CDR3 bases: TGTGCCGGACGTGTCATAGGGGTGGAGACCCAGTACTTC. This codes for CAGRVIGVETQYF.

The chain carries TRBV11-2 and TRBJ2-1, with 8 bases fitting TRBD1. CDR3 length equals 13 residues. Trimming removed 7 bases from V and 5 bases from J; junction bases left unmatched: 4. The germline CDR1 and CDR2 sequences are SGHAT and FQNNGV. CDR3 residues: CASTGGADNEQFF. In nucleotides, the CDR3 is TGTGCCAGCACAGGGGGCGCGGACAATGAGCAGTTCTTC.

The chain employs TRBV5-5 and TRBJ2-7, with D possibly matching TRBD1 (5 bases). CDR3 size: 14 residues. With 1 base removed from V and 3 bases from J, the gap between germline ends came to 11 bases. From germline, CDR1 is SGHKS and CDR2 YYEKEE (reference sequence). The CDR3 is CASSLLDTLYEQYV. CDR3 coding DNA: TGTGCCAGCAGCTTGTTGGACACGCTCTACGAGCAGTACGTC.

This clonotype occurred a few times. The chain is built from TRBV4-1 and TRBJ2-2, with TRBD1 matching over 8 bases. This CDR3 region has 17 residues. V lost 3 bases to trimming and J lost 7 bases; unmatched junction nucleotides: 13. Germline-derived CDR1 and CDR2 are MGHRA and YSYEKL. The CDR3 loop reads CASSHPGPGGAGGELFF. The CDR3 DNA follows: TGCGCCAGCAGCCATCCCGGGCCAGGGGGCGCGGGCGGGGAGCTGTTTTTT.

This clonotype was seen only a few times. DNA of the CDR3: TGTGCCAGCAGCACCCGGGACAGTAACACCGGGGAGCTGTTTTTT. Encoded protein: CASSTRDSNTGELFF. V and J are TRBV7-9 and TRBJ2-2, with 7 bases matching TRBD1. V gave up 5 bases and J gave up 2 bases; unmatched junction bases: 5. Germline lookup yields CDR1 SEHNR and CDR2 FQNEAQ (reference sequence). The CDR3 covers 15 residues. The full variable domain, completed using reference TRBV7-9 and TRBJ2-2, is DTGVSQNPRHKITKRGQNVTFRCDPISEHNRLYWYRQTLGQGPEFLTYFQNEAQLEKSRLLSDRFSAERPKGSFSTLEIQRTEQGDSAMYLCASSTRDSNTGELFFGEGSRLTVL.

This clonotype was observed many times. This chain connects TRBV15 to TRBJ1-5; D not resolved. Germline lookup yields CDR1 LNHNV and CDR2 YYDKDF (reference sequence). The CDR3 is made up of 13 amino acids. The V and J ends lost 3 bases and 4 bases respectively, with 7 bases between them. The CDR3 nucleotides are TGTGCCACCAGCAGGATACTTAATCAGCCCCAGCATTTT. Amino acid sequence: CATSRILNQPQHF.

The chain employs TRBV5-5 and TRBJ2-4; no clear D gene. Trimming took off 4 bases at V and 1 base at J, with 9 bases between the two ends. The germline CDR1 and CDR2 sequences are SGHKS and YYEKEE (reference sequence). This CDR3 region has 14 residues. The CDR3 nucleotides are TGTGCCAGCAGCAGCCTCGTGGCCAAAAACATTCAGTACTTC. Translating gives CASSSLVAKNIQYF.

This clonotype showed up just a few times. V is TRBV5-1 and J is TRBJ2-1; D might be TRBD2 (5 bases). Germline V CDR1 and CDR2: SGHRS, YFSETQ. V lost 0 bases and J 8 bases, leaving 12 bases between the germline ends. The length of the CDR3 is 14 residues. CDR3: CASSLAWRTHEQFF. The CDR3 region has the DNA TGCGCCAGCAGCTTGGCGTGGAGGACGCATGAGCAGTTCTTC.

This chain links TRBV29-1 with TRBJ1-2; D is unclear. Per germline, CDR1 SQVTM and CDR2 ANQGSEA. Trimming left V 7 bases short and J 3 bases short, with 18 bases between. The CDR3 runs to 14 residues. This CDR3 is CSALPWSTDYGYTF. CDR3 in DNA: TGCAGCGCCCTCCCTTGGAGTACGGACTATGGCTACACCTTC.

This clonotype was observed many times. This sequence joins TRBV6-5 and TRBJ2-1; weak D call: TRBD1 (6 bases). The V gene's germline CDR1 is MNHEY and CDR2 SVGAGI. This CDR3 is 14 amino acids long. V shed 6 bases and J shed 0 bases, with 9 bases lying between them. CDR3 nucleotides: TGTGCCAGCAGGCCAGGGGTCTCCTACAATGAGCAGTTCTTC. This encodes CASRPGVSYNEQFF.

The CDR3 region has the DNA TGTGCCACGGTGGAGCGGGTGGGCTACAATGAGCAGTTCTTC. Translating gives CATVERVGYNEQFF. The rearrangement joins TRBV12-3 or TRBV12-4 to TRBJ2-1, with a weak D call TRBD2 (6 bases). There are 14 residues in the CDR3. V gave up 10 bases and J gave up 3 bases, with 16 bases separating them.

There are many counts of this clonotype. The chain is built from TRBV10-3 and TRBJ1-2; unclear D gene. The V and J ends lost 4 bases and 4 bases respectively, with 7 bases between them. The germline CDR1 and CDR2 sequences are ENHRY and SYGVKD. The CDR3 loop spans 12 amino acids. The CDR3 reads CAISGLIYGYTF. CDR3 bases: TGTGCCATCAGTGGCTTGATCTATGGCTACACCTTC.

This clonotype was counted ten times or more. The CDR3 DNA is TGTGCCAGCAGTGCCGGGACAGGGGCGGTCTACGAGCAGTACGTC. Amino acid sequence: CASSAGTGAVYEQYV. This rearrangement joins TRBV25-1 to TRBJ2-7; the match to TRBD1 covers 10 bases. The CDR3 has 15 residues. J was trimmed by 3 bases and V by 4 bases; bases with no gene match: 6. Germline loops: CDR1 MGHDK, CDR2 SYGVNS.

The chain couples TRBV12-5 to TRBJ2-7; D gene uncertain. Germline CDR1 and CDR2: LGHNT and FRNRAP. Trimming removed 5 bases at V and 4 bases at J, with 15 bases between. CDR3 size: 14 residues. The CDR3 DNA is TGTGCTAGTGGTCCCTCGACCATAAGGTACGAGCAGTACTTC. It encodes CASGPSTIRYEQYF.

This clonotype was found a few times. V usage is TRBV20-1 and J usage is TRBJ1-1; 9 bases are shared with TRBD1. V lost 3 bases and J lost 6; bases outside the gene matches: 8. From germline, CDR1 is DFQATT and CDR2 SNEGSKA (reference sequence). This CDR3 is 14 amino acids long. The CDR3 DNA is TGCAGTGCTAGCACAGGGGGCTCTATCGCTGAAGCTTTCTTT. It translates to CSASTGGSIAEAFF.

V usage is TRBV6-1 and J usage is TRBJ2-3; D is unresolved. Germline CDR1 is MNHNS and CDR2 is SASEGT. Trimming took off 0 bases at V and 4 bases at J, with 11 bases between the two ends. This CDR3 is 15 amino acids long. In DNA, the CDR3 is TGTGCCAGCAGTGAAGCGGGTAATCCAGCAGATACGCAGTATTTT. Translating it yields CASSEAGNPADTQYF.

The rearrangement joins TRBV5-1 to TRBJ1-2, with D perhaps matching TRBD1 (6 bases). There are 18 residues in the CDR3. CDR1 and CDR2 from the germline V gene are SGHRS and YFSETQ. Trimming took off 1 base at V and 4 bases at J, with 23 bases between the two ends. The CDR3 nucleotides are TGCGCCAGCAGCTTGTGGTGGTTGGGGCAGGGGAACGGCTATGGCTACACCTTC. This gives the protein CASSLWWLGQGNGYGYTF. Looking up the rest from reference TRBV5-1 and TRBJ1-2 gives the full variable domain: KAGVTQTPRYLIKTRGQQVTLSCSPISGHRSVSWYQQTPGQGLQFLFEYFSETQRNKGNFPGRFSGRQFSNSRSEMNVSTLELGDSALYLCASSLWWLGQGNGYGYTFGSGTRLTVV.

The CDR3: CASSPLEKLFF. In DNA, the CDR3 is TGTGCCAGCAGTCCCCTAGAAAAACTGTTTTTT. The V and J genes are TRBV2 and TRBJ1-4; D gene uncertain. Deletions cut 5 bases from V and 8 bases from J, with 6 bases between. CDR3 length: 11 residues. From germline, CDR1 is SNHLY and CDR2 FYNNEI.

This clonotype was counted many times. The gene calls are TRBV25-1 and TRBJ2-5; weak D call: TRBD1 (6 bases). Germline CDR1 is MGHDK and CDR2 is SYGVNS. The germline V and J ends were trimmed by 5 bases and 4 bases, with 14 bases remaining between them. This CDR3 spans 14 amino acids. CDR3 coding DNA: TGTGCCAGCAGTCACCTGCAGGGGATAGAGACCCAGTACTTC. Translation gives CASSHLQGIETQYF.